The T cell receptor beta chain described here comes from a study of identical twins. Template switching introduced a universal primer site, and the cDNA bore unique molecular identifiers. One entry per CDR3 protein results from TCRdb running MiXCR on the 5' RACE reads. The sample yields approximately 240,000 distinct CDR3 sequences, around an eighth seen once. Overall study findings and caveats: With monozygotic twins, out-of-frame TCR alpha sharing exceeded what models estimated. The same donors were not followed; conclusions instead depended on cross-sectional statistical analysis.

The CDR3 has 15 residues. Trimming pared 8 bases from V and 2 bases from J, leaving 13 bases between. Comment on this clonotype: Its antigen is unidentified.

The sample taken for sequencing was memory (CD45RO+) T cells sorted from blood. The V gene is TRBV12-3 or TRBV12-4, the J gene TRBJ2-6; D is possibly TRBD1 (5 bases). This receptor was obtained from a woman between 18 and 29 years old in good health. The CDR3 is CASSGQGTGANVLTF. The CDR3 nucleotides are TGTGCCAGCTCAGGCCAGGGCACTGGGGCCAACGTCCTGACTTTC.